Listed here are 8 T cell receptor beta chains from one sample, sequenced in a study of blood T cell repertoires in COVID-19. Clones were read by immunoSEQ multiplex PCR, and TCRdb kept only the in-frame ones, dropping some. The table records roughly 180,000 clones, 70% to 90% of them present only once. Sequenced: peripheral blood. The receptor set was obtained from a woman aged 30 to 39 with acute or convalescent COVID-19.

This CDR3 is CASSLLGARDNEQFF. The CDR3 DNA reads TGTGCCAGCAGCTTGTTGGGAGCCCGAGACAATGAGCAGTTCTTC. The chain joins TRBV11-2 to TRBJ2-1, with D tentatively TRBD2 (5 bases). V was cut by 3 bases and J by 5 bases, with 14 bases left in between. CDR3 length: 15 amino acids. Germline CDR1 is SGHAT and CDR2 is FQNNGV.

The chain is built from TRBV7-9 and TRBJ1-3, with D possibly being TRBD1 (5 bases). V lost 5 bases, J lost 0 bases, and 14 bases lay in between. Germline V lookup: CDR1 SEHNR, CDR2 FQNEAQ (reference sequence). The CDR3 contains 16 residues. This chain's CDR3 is CASSRLQALSGNTIYF. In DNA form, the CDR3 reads TGTGCCAGCAGCCGGCTACAGGCCCTCTCTGGAAACACCATATATTTT.

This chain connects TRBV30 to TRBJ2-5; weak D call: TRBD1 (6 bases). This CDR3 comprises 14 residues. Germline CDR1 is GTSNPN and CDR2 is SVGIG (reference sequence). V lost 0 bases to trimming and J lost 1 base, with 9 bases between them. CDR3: CAWSVQGGQETQYF. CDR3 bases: TGTGCCTGGAGTGTACAGGGCGGCCAAGAGACCCAGTACTTC.

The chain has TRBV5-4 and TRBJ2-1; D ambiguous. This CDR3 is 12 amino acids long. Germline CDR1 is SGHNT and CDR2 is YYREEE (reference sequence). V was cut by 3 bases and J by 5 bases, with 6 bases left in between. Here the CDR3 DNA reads TGTGCCAGCAGCTCACAGAACAATGAGCAGTTCTTC. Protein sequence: CASSSQNNEQFF.

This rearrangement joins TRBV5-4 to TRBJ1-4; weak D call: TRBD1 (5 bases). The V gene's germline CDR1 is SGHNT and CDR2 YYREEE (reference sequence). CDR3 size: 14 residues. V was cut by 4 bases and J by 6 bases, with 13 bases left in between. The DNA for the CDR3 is TGTGCCAGCAGCCGCAGGGATCCGGATGAAAAACTGTTTTTT. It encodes CASSRRDPDEKLFF.

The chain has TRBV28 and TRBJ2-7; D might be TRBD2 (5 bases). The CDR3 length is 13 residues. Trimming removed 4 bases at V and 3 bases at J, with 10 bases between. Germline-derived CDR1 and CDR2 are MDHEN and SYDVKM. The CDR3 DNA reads TGTGCCAGCAGTTCCCCTGGACTCTACGAGCAGTACTTC. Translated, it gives CASSSPGLYEQYF.

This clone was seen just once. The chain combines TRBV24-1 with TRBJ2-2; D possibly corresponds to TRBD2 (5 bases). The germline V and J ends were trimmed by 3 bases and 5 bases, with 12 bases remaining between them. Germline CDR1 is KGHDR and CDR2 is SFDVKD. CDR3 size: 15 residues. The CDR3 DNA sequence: TGTGCCACCAGTGATCCAGAGGGCGCGACCGGGGAGCTGTTTTTT. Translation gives CATSDPEGATGELFF.

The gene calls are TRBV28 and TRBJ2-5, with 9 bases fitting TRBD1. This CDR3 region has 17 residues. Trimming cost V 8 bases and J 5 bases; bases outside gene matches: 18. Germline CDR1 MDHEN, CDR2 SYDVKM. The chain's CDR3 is CASYPDVLTGGGETQYF. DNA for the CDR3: TGTGCCAGCTACCCCGATGTTTTAACAGGGGGCGGTGAGACCCAGTACTTC.